The 15 T cell receptor beta chains presented below share a single source sample, sequenced in a study of shared clonotypes between healthy human individuals. TCRdb's table, derived via immunoSEQ multiplex PCR, lists solely in-frame clones and lacks some. The data hold hundreds of thousands of clones, with around 81% observed a single time. Sequenced material: PBMCs. The receptors shown here come from a woman between 40 and 55 years old in good health. Some clones in this sample may be carry-over from other donors' samples.

This clone was observed a few times. The chain combines TRBV28 with TRBJ1-2, with TRBD1 matching over 8 bases. Trimming cost V 3 bases and J 8 bases; bases outside gene matches: 5. CDR1 is MDHEN, CDR2 SYDVKM, per germline. The length of the CDR3 is 13 residues. CDR3 sequence reads: CASSFRGRGGYTF. CDR3 sequence (DNA): TGTGCCAGCAGTTTCAGGGGGCGGGGAGGCTACACCTTC.

A remark on this clone: Other DNA sequences in this sample translate to the same CDR3. This sequence joins TRBV5-1 and TRBJ1-4; tentatively, D is TRBD1 (6 bases). Trimming pared 0 bases from V and 3 bases from J, leaving 6 bases between. The CDR3 loop spans 14 amino acids. Germline CDR1 SGHRS, CDR2 YFSETQ. CDR3 in DNA: TGCGCCAGCAGCTTGGGGACAGCTAATGAAAAACTGTTTTTT. Its translation is CASSLGTANEKLFF.

A note on this clone: At one of its ends the junction is not consistent with the germline gene, which may arise from a read error. The V gene is TRBV7-2, the J gene TRBJ1-5, with 7 bases that match TRBD1. The CDR3 is made up of 14 amino acids. CDR1 and CDR2 (germline): SGHTA, FQGNSA. The CDR3 sequence: CASSLEGGDQPQHF. The DNA of the CDR3 is TGCGCCAGCAGCTTAGAAGGGGGCGATCAGCCCCAGCATTTT.

The chain carries TRBV28 and TRBJ1-2; perhaps TRBD1 as D (5 bases). Trimming left V 1 base short and J 4 bases short, with 16 bases between. The CDR3 totals 16 residues. Germline V gene sequence: CDR1 MDHEN, CDR2 SYDVKM. CDR3 in amino acids: CASSLSSQAALYGYTF. In DNA form, the CDR3 reads TGTGCCAGCAGTTTATCCTCACAGGCAGCCCTCTATGGCTACACCTTC.

This sequence joins TRBV5-1 and TRBJ1-4; TRBD1 matches 9 bases. The germline CDR1 and CDR2 sequences are SGHRS and YFSETQ. J lost 5 bases, V lost 4 bases, and 12 bases had no gene match. The CDR3 runs 17 residues. CDR3 loop: CASSPVPGQGSNEKLFF. In DNA, the CDR3 is TGCGCCAGCAGCCCGGTCCCGGGACAGGGCTCCAATGAAAAACTGTTTTTT.

The genes are TRBV6-6 and TRBJ1-2; weak D call: TRBD1 (6 bases). CDR1 and CDR2 (germline): MNHNY, SVGAGI (reference sequence). V dropped 4 bases and J dropped 6 bases, with 12 bases sitting between them. The CDR3 covers 13 residues. DNA for the CDR3: TGTGCCAGCAGTTTTCGGGGGCAGGATGGCTACACCTTC. Its protein product is CASSFRGQDGYTF.

About this clone: This likely reflects a read error, since a far larger clone is one base away. The rearrangement uses TRBV30 and TRBJ1-5; D is uncertain. V was clipped by 0 bases and J by 7 bases, with 10 bases between them. The CDR3 covers 13 residues. Germline V CDR1 and CDR2: GTSNPN, SVGIG (reference sequence). The CDR3 loop reads CAWSVLGNQPQHF. The CDR3 nucleotides are TGTGCCTGGAGTGTACTTGGGAACCAGCCCCAGCATTTT.

The V gene is TRBV9, the J gene TRBJ2-1; TRBD1 matches 11 bases. Germline V gene sequence: CDR1 SGDLS, CDR2 YYNGEE. With 4 bases clipped from V and 4 bases from J, the junction kept 7 bases outside the gene matches. The CDR3 is made up of 16 amino acids. DNA of the CDR3: TGTGCCAGCAGCACAACCGGGACAGGGGGTTACAATGAGCAGTTCTTC. Its protein is CASSTTGTGGYNEQFF.

The gene calls are TRBV6-5 and TRBJ2-5; D may match TRBD1 or TRBD2 (5 bases each). Germline CDR1 MNHEY, CDR2 SVGAGI. This CDR3 contains 12 residues. V was cut by 7 bases and J by 7 bases, with 13 bases left in between. The CDR3 reads CASTGLIGTQYF. CDR3 nucleotide sequence: TGTGCCAGCACGGGGCTCATTGGGACCCAGTACTTC.

The chain employs TRBV11-1 and TRBJ2-3, with 8 bases identical to TRBD2. The CDR3 has 15 amino acids. From germline, CDR1 is SGHAT and CDR2 FQDESV (reference sequence). V lost 5 bases, J lost 3 bases, and 7 bases stayed unmatched. The CDR3 spells CASSVGSGMTDTQYF. The CDR3 region has the DNA TGTGCCAGCAGCGTTGGTAGCGGGATGACAGATACGCAGTATTTT.

V gene TRBV7-2 combines with J gene TRBJ1-5; 8 nucleotides match TRBD1. V trimming: 3 bases; J trimming: 7 bases; junction bases outside the gene matches: 5. The CDR3 contains 14 residues. Germline V lookup: CDR1 SGHTA, CDR2 FQGNSA. CDR3 protein: CASSFQGQVQPQHF. CDR3 nucleotides: TGTGCCAGCAGCTTCCAGGGACAGGTCCAGCCCCAGCATTTT.

V is TRBV18 and J is TRBJ2-7; possibly TRBD2 for D (6 bases). CDR3 length equals 14 residues. Trimming removed 2 bases at V and 2 bases at J, with 10 bases between. From germline, CDR1 is KGHSH and CDR2 LQKENI. The CDR3 protein is CASSPKTSPYEQYF. The CDR3 region has the DNA TGTGCCAGCTCACCAAAAACTAGCCCCTACGAGCAGTACTTC.

This chain joins TRBV19 and TRBJ2-5; D may be TRBD2 (6 bases). CDR1 and CDR2 (germline): LNHDA, SQIVND (reference sequence). V gave up 0 bases and J gave up 1 base, with 12 bases separating them. The CDR3 consists of 16 residues. The chain's CDR3 is CASSIEAWGLQETQYF. The CDR3 DNA reads as TGTGCCAGTAGTATAGAGGCGTGGGGACTCCAAGAGACCCAGTACTTC.

This rearrangement joins TRBV30 to TRBJ2-7; 7 bases align to TRBD2. The J call is in doubt because the DNA end fits TRBJ2-5 better. CDR3 size: 13 residues. Germline values: CDR1 GTSNPN, CDR2 SVGIG (reference sequence). In nucleotides, the CDR3 is TGTGCCTGGAGTGCGCCAGCGGGGGAGACCCAGTACTTC. Encoded protein: CAWSAPAGETQYF.

The chain links TRBV23-1 to TRBJ2-4; no reliable D call. TRBV23-1 qualifies as an ORF whose function is uncertain. The V and J ends lost 6 bases and 1 base respectively, with 22 bases between them. The CDR3 length is 18 residues. CDR3 sequence reads: CASSTFTPPKAAKNIQYF. CDR3 bases: TGCGCCAGCAGCACGTTCACGCCCCCCAAGGCGGCCAAAAACATTCAGTACTTC.